The present T cell receptor beta chain was sequenced within a study of cytomegalovirus exposure and HLA in healthy donors (dated by TCRdb to the late 2010s). For the wider study: An earlier analysis of 587 of the donors reported 250 to 300 Gb of sequence data and some 100 million unique TCR beta sequences from approximately 180 million T cells. The genetic ancestry cluster associated with self-reported Caucasian donors included about 81% of the 398 genotyped donors. Genome-wide SNP genotypes for about 65% of the roughly 700 donors were used in a later genetic analysis, which treated that subset as a discovery cohort. Besides the first cohort of around 670 subjects, a separate validation cohort made up of 90 to 150 different subjects was used. Four to six DR-DQ haplotypes were handled as single units for association and clustering, since linkage in the cohort was strong. The study combined high-throughput TCR immunosequencing, statistical association of individual TCRs with disease status, and machine learning to predict cytomegalovirus infection status. Class I and class II HLA loci were covered by the typing at four-digit resolution. On average, around 240,000 unique TCR beta nucleotide sequences were sequenced per donor among a few hundred genotyped donors of the cohort, with about 17% of those sequences being non-productive. Donor age, sex, ethnicity and CMV serostatus were compiled alongside the repertoire data. A later analysis re-examined previously published TCR beta repertoires from about 670 donors and added high-resolution HLA genotyping to investigate patterns of TCR occurrence. The aim of the study was to test whether cataloging public T cell receptors could identify signatures of past pathogen exposure. An early release covering about 600 HLA-typed donors comprised approximately 300 gigabases of sequencing data and approximately 85 million unique TCR sequences. Typing coverage varied by locus: roughly 629-630 donors for A, B, C, DRB1 and DQB1; 522 for DQA1; approximately 610 for DPA1; roughly 450 for DPB1. In an earlier analysis of 587 of the donors, high-throughput TCR beta sequencing was used to judge whether each TCR beta V gene segment behaved as functional or pseudogenic. Every discovery cohort repertoire had been produced on one sequencing platform. Using immunosequencing, the study profiled T cell repertoires from 666 subjects and related those repertoires to cytomegalovirus serostatus. The later analysis used no new phenotypic data to find candidate immune exposures, relying instead on TCR beta sequences and their occurrence across donors. The investigation overall reported the following: CMV serostatus was the only immune exposure information available for the cohort. According to a later analysis, TCR association rates differed among HLA loci, with DRB1 alleles showing the most associated TCRs and HLA-C alleles showing the fewest. Most TCR sequences were observed very rarely across donors, whereas some public TCRs were present in many individuals. Assigning TCR associations to individual alleles was difficult when HLA alleles, especially DR and DQ, strongly co-occurred. Cytomegalovirus status was reported to be diagnosed by the classifier with high specificity and sensitivity in both the original and validation cohorts. In an earlier analysis of 587 of the donors, most TCR beta V segments appeared in productive rearrangements about 87% or about 30% of the time, broadly matching IMGT annotations. Three of the identified cytomegalovirus-associated TCR beta chains were confirmed in vitro to be specific for cytomegalovirus antigens. In a later analysis, HLA-associated TCR beta chains were found to be more clonally expanded and to have lower generation probabilities than equally common non-associated chains. According to the authors, the approach could potentially be generalized to other disease states and immunological phenotypes. This cohort had only TCR beta chains sequenced, and the lack of alpha or paired-chain data limited which features could be detected. Sequencing depth was assumed to be roughly uniform across donors in the presence/absence analyses, though that assumption may not hold. A further reported finding was that TCR beta sequences accurately predicted the HLA-A and HLA-B alleles for most subjects in the first cohort. Correlated functional status among segregating V segments might reflect linkage disequilibrium, but an unknown experimental factor could not be ruled out. Because HLA typing was unavailable for some donors at each locus, only the typed subset was used in association tests. In a later analysis, more than 15,000 TCR beta sequences were associated with specific HLA alleles at a false discovery rate of 0.05. According to a later analysis, most CMV-associated TCR beta chains appeared to be HLA-restricted, and the HLA associations seemed to be driven largely by CMV exposure. A group of highly shared sequence variants was considered likely to be a technical artifact of the sequencing pipeline. Because counts were too low, 15 to 20 rarely observed V segments, including chromosome 9 orphons, were excluded from the earlier analysis of about 500 of the donors. In a later genetic analysis, fewer N-insertions in productive TCRs were reported among donors in an Asian-associated ancestry cluster than the approximately 710-donor mean. A later genetic analysis associated a missense DCLRE1C variant with V-gene and J-gene trimming of TCR beta chains, and an independent cohort replicated the association. A total of roughly 160 TCR beta chains were listed by the study as associated with cytomegalovirus. Several of the top co-occurrence clusters appeared to be linked to parvovirus B19, influenza, CMV and Epstein-Barr virus, according to a later analysis.

Regarding this clone: Its antigen specificity is not known. The sample holds no much larger clone one base away, and base qualities are not on file.

In total, roughly 670 healthy bone marrow donors made up the cohort. All cohort members were sampled while nominally healthy, although unrecorded immune exposures were likely present. The donor was CMV seronegative and belonged to the group of 352 seronegative cohort members. A peripheral blood sample was provided by each donor, and peripheral blood mononuclear cells were used for TCR beta sequencing. Genomic DNA was extracted from the blood cell samples with the Qiagen DNeasy Blood Extraction Kit. The library came from the immunoSEQ multiplex PCR assay. A mixture of 60 forward primers for TCR Vbeta segments and 13 reverse primers for TCR Jbeta segments was used in the multiplex PCR. The CDR3 region of rearranged TCR beta genes was amplified from genomic DNA with a multiplex PCR assay. On the Illumina HiSeq System, the amplified TCR beta libraries were sequenced as 87-base-pair reads. In the authors' own workflow: Across the roughly 640 repertoires, a later analysis counted tens of millions of unique TCR beta chains, 9.5 million to 12 million of which were shared by at least two donors. To remove PCR and sequencing errors, raw reads were error-corrected and collapsed into unique sequences using a nearest-neighbor algorithm that merged closely related sequences. CDR3 sequences were aligned to IMGT reference sequences to assign V, D and J gene segments. For a sequence to be retained, at least a six-nucleotide match to both a V gene segment and a J gene segment was required. Rearrangements were classified as productive when the CDR3 lacked stop codons and remained in frame with V and J, and all other rearrangements were classified as non-productive. CDR3 was defined according to IMGT convention as the region running from the second conserved V-encoded cysteine to the conserved J-encoded phenylalanine. The earlier analysis of roughly 590 of the donors excluded any sequence lacking an unambiguous match to a single V gene segment. In an earlier analysis of approximately 590 of the donors, a V segment was called functional when productive rearrangements were above 56.7%, and segregating when the standard deviation between donors exceeded 5%. To diagnose cytomegalovirus status from the catalog of TCR beta chain sequences, a statistical classification framework was built. In a later analysis, TCR nucleotide sequences were compared against IMGT/GENE-DB human TR gene sequences so that V and J genes could be assigned. The TCRdist pipeline was used in a later analysis to assign CDR3 sequences and most-parsimonious VDJ recombination scenarios. In a later analysis, each TCR beta chain was defined by its CDR3 amino acid sequence together with its V-gene family, and reads without a unique V-gene family were excluded. A later analysis removed 500 to 650 highly shared, low-generation-probability nucleotide sequences to deal with suspected cross-contamination and a sequencing artifact. In a later analysis, a clonal expansion index for each public chain was calculated from normalized within-repertoire ranks of inferred template counts. In a later analysis, generation probabilities were computed with a VDJ recombination model fitted to out-of-frame rearrangements, and the resulting probabilities were checked against IGoR. In a later analysis, TCR-TCR, TCR-HLA and TCR-CMV co-occurrence was scored with hypergeometric tests, and a repertoire-size bias correction was applied to TCR pairs. False discovery rates were estimated in a later analysis by permuting HLA or CMV assignments 20 times. In a later analysis, co-occurring TCRs were grouped using DBSCAN, with TCRdist sequence similarity added in when clustering inside HLA-allele-positive subsets. For co-occurrence clustering, repertoires with fewer than 30,000 or more than 120,000 public chains were excluded, along with 4 to 6 repertoires with anomalous nucleotide sharing. TCRdb carries this immuneACCESS record with in-frame sequences only. Its versions omit some clonotypes, under half of them owing to an unresolved V gene in the studies checked, with the rest unexplained. D and trimming were read from the DNA, whereas the V and J calls and clone size are those reported in that table. This sample has 130,000 or so clones in its table, and around 77% of those were observed once. The top ten clones comprise approximately 1.2% of the sample.

Sequencing was performed on PBMCs. The TCR originated in a man in his fifties or sixties in good health and CMV-seronegative.

Read as DNA, the sequence is TGTGCCAGCAGTTTCGGGACCTACGAGCAGTACTTC. Its coded protein is CASSFGTYEQYF. The sequence links TRBV28 to TRBJ2-7; the D region possibly corresponds to TRBD2 (5 bases align). The V and J ends are trimmed by 3 bases and 2 bases, leaving 5 bases between them. Taken from the germline V gene, the CDR1 and CDR2 loops are MDHEN and SYDVKM. The CDR3 runs 12 amino acids, cysteine and phenylalanine included. Left in the record is the CDR3 DNA by itself, 36 bases read in frame from the first base.